These T cell receptor beta chains were read from a single sample in a study of Ad26.COV2.S vaccination and SARS-CoV-2 variants. This table comes from immunoSEQ multiplex PCR, and its TCRdb copy is limited to in-frame clones, with some not included. The repertoire holds 440,000 or so clones, with about 89% as singletons. The source was peripheral blood, collected in a trial of Ad26.COV2.S vaccine versus placebo. The receptor set was obtained from a person aged 18-65 years who received the Ad26.COV2.S COVID-19 vaccine or a placebo. CDR3s include the opening cysteine and the closing phenylalanine or tryptophan. The order of the fields is J gene, clone size, V gene, CDR3 length, D gene, CDR3 DNA, CDR3 protein. A D gene is named only where the DNA matches it firmly. Some rows have no size entry. The others give once, few or many, or a class for an expanded clone.

TRBJ1-4	NA	TRBV15	16	NA	TGTGCCACCAGCAGCAGAGATTTTCCAACTAATGAAAAACTGTTTTTT	CATSSRDFPTNEKLFF
TRBJ1-5	NA	TRBV6-5	13	NA	TGTGCCAGCACCGTACCGGAGGGTCAGCCCCAGCATTTT	CASTVPEGQPQHF
TRBJ2-7	few	TRBV6-5	15	NA	TGTGCCAGCAAGATATGGGGTCCAGGAGCCTACGAGCAGTACTTC	CASKIWGPGAYEQYF
TRBJ2-2	NA	TRBV28	15	TRBD1	TGTGCCAGCAAGCTGGCAGGGGGTTACACCGGGGAGCTGTTTTTT	CASKLAGGYTGELFF
TRBJ2-5	NA	TRBV6-5	14	NA	TGTGCCAGCAGTTACTCGACAGCCCAAGAGACCCAGTACTTC	CASSYSTAQETQYF
TRBJ2-5	once	TRBV27	16	TRBD2	TGTGCCAGCAGTCCCGGACTAGCGGGATCCCAAGAGACCCAGTACTTC	CASSPGLAGSQETQYF
TRBJ2-1	NA	TRBV11-2	15	TRBD1	TGTGCCAGCAAGATGGGGACAGGGCGTTCCAATGAGCAGTTCTTC	CASKMGTGRSNEQFF
TRBJ1-2	many	TRBV6-2/TRBV6-3	13	NA	TGTGCCAGCAGTTACCGGGACAACTATGGCTACACCTTC	CASSYRDNYGYTF
TRBJ1-4	NA	TRBV11-2	16	NA	TGTGCCAGCAGCTTCCACGGGACGGGAACTAATGAAAAACTGTTTTTT	CASSFHGTGTNEKLFF
TRBJ1-5	once	TRBV30	14	NA	TGTGCCTGGAGTGCGGGTTTAGGCAATCAGCCCCAGCATTTT	CAWSAGLGNQPQHF
TRBJ2-1	NA	TRBV6-2/TRBV6-3	13	NA	TGTGCCAGCACCCCCCCGGAGGGCAATGAGCAGTTCTTC	CASTPPEGNEQFF
TRBJ1-3	few	TRBV7-9	14	NA	TGTGCCAGCAGCTTCCAGGGGACTGGAAACACCATATATTTT	CASSFQGTGNTIYF
TRBJ1-3	many	TRBV15	15	NA	TGTGCCACCAGCCCGAAAGGAAGCTCTGGAAACACCATATATTTT	CATSPKGSSGNTIYF
TRBJ1-5	NA	TRBV30	13	NA	TGTGCCTGGAGTTATACCCGAGATCAGCCCCAGCATTTT	CAWSYTRDQPQHF
TRBJ2-7	few	TRBV5-1	16	TRBD1	TGCGCCAGCAGCTGGGACCGGGACAGCAACTCCTACGAGCAGTACTTC	CASSWDRDSNSYEQYF